This TCR beta chain emerged from a study of blood T cell repertoires in COVID-19. Study at large: Sites across the United States, Italy and Spain contributed samples from acute and convalescent COVID-19.

CDR3 length equals 13 residues. Trimming took off 4 bases at V and 3 bases at J, with 7 bases between the two ends. As originally analysed: Reference gene primer amplification gave nucleated cell count estimates. The table came from immunoSEQ multiplex PCR; TCRdb's copy has only in-frame clones and leaves some out. From that table come the V and J calls and clone size; the DNA was used to work out D and trimming. In the table there are 250,000 to 350,000 clones, under 90% of which are singletons. The sample taken for sequencing was peripheral blood. The TCR was taken from a woman in her thirties with COVID-19, enrolled during active disease. The J gene is TRBJ1-3, the V gene TRBV12-3 or TRBV12-4; D may be TRBD1 (6 bases). The CDR3: CASSSGVGNTIYF. The CDR3, as DNA: TGTGCCAGCAGTTCAGGGGTTGGAAACACCATATATTTT.